This T cell receptor (beta chain) was identified in a study of response to subunit inactivated influenza vaccine. About this clonotype: Its specificity is not known.

General study findings and limits: Authors suggested each seasonal flu vaccination may recruit only limited numbers of new T cells.

TCRdb reprocessed the RT-PCR reads with MiXCR, giving one entry per CDR3 protein. The sample shows a few hundred thousand distinct CDR3 sequences, around a fifth of them seen only once. This specimen consisted of PBMCs from blood, obtained about 20 months after vaccination. The sequence derives from a man in his fifties or sixties who received an inactivated influenza vaccine.

Here the CDR3 DNA reads TGTGCCAGCAGCCAAGATTGGGGGGGAGATGGCTACACCTTC. Translated, it gives CASSQDWGGDGYTF. The genes are TRBV4-2 and TRBJ1-2; D perhaps matches TRBD1 (5 bases). The CDR3 consists of 14 residues. V shed 0 bases and J shed 6 bases, with 11 bases lying between them. The V gene's germline CDR1 is LGHNA and CDR2 YNFKEQ.